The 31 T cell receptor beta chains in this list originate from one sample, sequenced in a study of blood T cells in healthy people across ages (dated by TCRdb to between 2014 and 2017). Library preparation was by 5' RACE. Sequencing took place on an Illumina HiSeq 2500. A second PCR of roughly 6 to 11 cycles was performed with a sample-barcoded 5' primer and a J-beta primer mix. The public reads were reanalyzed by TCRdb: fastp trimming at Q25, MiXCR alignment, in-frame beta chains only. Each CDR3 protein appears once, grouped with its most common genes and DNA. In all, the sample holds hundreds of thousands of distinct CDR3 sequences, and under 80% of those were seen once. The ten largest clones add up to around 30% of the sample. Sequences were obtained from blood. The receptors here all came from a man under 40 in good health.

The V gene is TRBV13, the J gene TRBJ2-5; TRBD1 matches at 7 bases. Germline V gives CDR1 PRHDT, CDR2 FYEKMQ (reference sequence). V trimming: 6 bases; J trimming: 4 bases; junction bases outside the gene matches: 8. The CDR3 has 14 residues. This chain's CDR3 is CASSLRQGIETQYF. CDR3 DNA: TGTGCCAGCAGTTTAAGACAGGGTATAGAGACCCAGTACTTC.

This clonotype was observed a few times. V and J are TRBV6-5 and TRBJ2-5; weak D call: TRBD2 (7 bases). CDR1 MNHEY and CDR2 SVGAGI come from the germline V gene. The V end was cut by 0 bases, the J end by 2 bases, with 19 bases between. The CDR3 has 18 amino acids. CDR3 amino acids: CASSYSIRGGLDQETQYF. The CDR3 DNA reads TGTGCCAGCAGTTACTCGATTAGGGGGGGGCTCGATCAAGAGACCCAGTACTTC.

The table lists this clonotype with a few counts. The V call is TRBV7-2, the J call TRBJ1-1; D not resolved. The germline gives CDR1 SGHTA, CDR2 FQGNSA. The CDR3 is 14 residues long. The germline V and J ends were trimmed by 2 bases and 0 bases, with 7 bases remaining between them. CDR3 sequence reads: CASSLIGMNTEAFF. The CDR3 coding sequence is TGTGCCAGCAGCTTAATCGGAATGAACACTGAAGCTTTCTTT.

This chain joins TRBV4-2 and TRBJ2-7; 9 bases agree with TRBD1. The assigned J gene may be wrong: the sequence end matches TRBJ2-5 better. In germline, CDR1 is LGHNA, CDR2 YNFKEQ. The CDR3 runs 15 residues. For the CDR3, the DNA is TGTGCCAGCAGCCAAGAGACGGACAGGGGTGAGACCCAGTACTTC. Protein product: CASSQETDRGETQYF.

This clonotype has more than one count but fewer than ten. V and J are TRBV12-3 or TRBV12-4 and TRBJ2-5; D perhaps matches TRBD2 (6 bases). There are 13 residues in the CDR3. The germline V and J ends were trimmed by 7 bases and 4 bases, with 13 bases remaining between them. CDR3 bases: TGTGCCAGCAAGTGGCGGGAAGCAGAGACCCAGTACTTC. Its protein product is CASKWREAETQYF.

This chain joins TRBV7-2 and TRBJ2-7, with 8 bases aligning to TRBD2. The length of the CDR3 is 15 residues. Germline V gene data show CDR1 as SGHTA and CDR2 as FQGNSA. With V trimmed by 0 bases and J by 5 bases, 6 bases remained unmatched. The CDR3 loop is CASSLARGGGNEQYF. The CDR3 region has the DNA TGTGCCAGCAGCTTAGCTCGGGGGGGCGGCAACGAGCAGTACTTC.

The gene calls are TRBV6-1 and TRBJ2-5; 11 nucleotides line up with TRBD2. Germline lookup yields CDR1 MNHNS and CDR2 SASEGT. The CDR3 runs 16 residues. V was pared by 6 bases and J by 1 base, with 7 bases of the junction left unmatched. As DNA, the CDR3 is TGTGCCAGCAGCGCACTAGCGGGGGCCTTCCAAGAGACCCAGTACTTC. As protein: CASSALAGAFQETQYF.

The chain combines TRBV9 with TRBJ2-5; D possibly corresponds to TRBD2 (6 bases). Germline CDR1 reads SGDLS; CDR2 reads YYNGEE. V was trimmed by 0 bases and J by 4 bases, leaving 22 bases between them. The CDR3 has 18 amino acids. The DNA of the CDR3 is TGTGCCAGCAGCGTAGCATATGGGGGGAATGGGCAAGGAGAGACCCAGTACTTC. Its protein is CASSVAYGGNGQGETQYF.

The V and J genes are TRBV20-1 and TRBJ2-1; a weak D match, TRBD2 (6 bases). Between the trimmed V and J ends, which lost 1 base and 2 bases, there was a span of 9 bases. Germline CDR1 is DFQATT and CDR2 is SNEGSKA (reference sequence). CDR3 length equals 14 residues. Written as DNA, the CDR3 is TGCAGTGCTAGAGGGACTACCACCTACAATGAGCAGTTCTTC. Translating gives CSARGTTTYNEQFF.

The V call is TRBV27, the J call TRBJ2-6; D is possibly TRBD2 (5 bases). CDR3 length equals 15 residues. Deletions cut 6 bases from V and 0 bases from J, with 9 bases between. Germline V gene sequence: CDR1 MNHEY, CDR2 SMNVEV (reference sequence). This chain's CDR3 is CASSGLFSGANVLTF. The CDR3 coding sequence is TGTGCCAGCAGCGGACTTTTCTCTGGGGCCAACGTCCTGACTTTC.

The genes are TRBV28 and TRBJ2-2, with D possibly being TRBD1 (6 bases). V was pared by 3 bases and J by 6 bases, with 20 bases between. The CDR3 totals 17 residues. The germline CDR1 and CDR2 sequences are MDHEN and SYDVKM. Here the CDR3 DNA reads TGTGCCAGCAGTTTGGACGTGGGGCAGGGGTTCTCCGGGGAGCTGTTTTTT. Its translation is CASSLDVGQGFSGELFF.

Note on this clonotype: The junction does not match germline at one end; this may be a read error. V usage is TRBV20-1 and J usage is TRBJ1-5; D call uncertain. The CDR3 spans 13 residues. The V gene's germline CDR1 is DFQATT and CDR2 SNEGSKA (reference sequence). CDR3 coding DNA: TGCAGTGCTAGCCGGGGAAGGAATCGGCCCCAGCATTTT. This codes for CSASRGRNRPQHF.

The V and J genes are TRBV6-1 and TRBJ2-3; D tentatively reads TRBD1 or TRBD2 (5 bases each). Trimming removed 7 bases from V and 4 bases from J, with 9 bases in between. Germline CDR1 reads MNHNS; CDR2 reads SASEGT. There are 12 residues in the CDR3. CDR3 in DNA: TGTGCCAGCACCGGGGACCCAGATACGCAGTATTTT. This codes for CASTGDPDTQYF.

Here the CDR3 reads CASSQALSPYGYTF. CDR3 DNA: TGCGCCAGCAGCCAAGCCCTCAGCCCATATGGCTACACCTTC. V is TRBV4-3 and J is TRBJ1-2; D is unclear. The CDR3 has 14 amino acids. V was pared by 1 base and J by 5 bases, with 11 bases between. CDR1 is LGHNA, CDR2 YSLEER, per germline.

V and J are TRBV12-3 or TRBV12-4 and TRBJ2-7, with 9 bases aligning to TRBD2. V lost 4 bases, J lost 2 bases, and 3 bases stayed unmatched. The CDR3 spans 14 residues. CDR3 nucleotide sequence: TGTGCCAGCAGTTGGACTAGCGAGACCTACGAGCAGTACTTC. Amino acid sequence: CASSWTSETYEQYF.

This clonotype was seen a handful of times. The CDR3 DNA follows: TGTGCCAGCAGTTACTCGACGGGGGTCCAAGAGACCCAGTACTTC. It encodes CASSYSTGVQETQYF. This chain uses TRBV6-5 with TRBJ2-5; D is possibly TRBD2 (6 bases). The CDR3 spans 15 residues. Germline CDR1 and CDR2: MNHEY and SVGAGI. V shed 0 bases and J shed 1 base, with 9 bases lying between them.

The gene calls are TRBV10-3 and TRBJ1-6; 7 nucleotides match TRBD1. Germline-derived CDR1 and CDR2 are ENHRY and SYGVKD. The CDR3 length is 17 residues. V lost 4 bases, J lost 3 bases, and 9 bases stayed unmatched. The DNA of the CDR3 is TGTGCCATCAGTGGCACAGGGGCCGGCCACTATAATTCACCCCTCCACTTT. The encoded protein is CAISGTGAGHYNSPLHF.

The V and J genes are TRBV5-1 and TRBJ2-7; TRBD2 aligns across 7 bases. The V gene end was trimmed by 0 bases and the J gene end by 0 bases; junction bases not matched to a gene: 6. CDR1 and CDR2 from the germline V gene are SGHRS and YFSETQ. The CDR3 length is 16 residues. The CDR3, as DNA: TGCGCCAGCAGCTTGGCACTAGCGACGAGCTCCTACGAGCAGTACTTC. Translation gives CASSLALATSSYEQYF.

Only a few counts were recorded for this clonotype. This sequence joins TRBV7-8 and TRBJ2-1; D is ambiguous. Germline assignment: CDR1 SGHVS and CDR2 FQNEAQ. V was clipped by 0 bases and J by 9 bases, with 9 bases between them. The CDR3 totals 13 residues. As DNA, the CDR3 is TGTGCCAGCAGCTTAGCGCTAATAAGTGAGCAGTTCTTC. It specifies CASSLALISEQFF.

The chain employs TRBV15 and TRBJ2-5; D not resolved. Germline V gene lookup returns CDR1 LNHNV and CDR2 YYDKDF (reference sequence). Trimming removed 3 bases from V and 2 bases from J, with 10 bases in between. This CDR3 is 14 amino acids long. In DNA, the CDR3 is TGTGCCACCAGCAGGAAGCAGATACAAGAGACCCAGTACTTC. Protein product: CATSRKQIQETQYF.

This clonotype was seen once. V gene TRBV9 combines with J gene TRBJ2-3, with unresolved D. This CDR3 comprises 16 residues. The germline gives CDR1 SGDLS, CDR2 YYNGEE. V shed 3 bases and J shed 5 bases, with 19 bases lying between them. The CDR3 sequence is CASSGPPTVTEDTQYF. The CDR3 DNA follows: TGTGCCAGCAGCGGCCCCCCCACCGTCACGGAAGATACGCAGTATTTT.

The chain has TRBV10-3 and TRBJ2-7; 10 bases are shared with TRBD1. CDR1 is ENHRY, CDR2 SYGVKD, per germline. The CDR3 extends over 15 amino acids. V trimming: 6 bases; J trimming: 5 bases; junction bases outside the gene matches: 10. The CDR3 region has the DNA TGTGCCATCAGGGTTGGGGGACAGGGGACGAACGAGCAGTACTTC. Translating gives CAIRVGGQGTNEQYF.

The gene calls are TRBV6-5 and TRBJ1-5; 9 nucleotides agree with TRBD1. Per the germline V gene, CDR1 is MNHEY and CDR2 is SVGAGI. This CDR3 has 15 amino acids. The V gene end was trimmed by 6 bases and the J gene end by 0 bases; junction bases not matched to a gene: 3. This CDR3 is CASSRTGVSNQPQHF. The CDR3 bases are TGTGCCAGCAGCCGGACAGGGGTTAGCAATCAGCCCCAGCATTTT.

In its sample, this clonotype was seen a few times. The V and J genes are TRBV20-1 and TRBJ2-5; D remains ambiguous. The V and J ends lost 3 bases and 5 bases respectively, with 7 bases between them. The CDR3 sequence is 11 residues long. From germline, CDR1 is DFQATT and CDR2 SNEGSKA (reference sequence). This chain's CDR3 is CSASRAETQYF. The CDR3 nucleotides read TGCAGTGCTAGTAGGGCGGAGACCCAGTACTTC.

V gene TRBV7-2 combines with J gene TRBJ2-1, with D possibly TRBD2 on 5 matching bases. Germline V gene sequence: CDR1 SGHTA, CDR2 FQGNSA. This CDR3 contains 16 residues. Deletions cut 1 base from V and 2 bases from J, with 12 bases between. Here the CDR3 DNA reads TGTGCCAGCAGCTTAGATGCGGCTAGCACCTACAATGAGCAGTTCTTC. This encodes CASSLDAASTYNEQFF.

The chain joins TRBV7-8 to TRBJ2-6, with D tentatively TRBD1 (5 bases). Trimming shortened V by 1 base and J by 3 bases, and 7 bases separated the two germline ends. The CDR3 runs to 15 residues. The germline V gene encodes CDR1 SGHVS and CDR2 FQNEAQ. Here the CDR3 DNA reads TGTGCCAGCAGCTTAGAGGGGCTTGGGGCCAACGTCCTGACTTTC. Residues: CASSLEGLGANVLTF.

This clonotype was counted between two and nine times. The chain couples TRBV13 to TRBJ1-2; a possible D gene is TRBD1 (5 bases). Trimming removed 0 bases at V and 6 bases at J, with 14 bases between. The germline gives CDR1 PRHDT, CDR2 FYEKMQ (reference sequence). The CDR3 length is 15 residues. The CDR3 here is CASSLGLQGRNGYTF. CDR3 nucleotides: TGTGCCAGCAGCTTAGGCCTCCAGGGTAGAAATGGCTACACCTTC. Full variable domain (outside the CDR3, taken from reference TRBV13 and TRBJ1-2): AAGVIQSPRHLIKEKRETATLKCYPIPRHDTVYWYQQGPGQDPQFLISFYEKMQSDKGSIPDRFSAQQFSDYHSELNMSSLELGDSALYFCASSLGLQGRNGYTFGSGTRLTVV.

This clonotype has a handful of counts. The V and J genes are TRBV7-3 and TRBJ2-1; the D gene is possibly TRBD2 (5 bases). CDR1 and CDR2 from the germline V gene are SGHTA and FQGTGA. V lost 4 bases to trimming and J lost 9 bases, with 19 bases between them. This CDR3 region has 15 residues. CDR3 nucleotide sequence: TGTGCCAGCAGCTCCCAGACCAATCCACGGGGTGAGCAGTTCTTC. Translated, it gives CASSSQTNPRGEQFF.

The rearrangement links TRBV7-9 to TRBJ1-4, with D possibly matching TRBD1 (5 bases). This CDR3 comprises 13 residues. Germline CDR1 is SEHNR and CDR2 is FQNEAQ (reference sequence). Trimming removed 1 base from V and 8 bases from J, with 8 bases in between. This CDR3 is CASSLGDGEKLFF. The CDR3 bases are TGTGCCAGCAGCTTAGGGGACGGGGAAAAACTGTTTTTT.

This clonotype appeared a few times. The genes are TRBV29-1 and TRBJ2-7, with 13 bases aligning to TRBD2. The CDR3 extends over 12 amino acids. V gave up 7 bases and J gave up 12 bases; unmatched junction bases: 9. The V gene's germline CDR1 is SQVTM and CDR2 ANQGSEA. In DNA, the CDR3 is TGCAGCGCATGGACTAGCGGGGGACCCTCGTACTTC. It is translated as CSAWTSGGPSYF.

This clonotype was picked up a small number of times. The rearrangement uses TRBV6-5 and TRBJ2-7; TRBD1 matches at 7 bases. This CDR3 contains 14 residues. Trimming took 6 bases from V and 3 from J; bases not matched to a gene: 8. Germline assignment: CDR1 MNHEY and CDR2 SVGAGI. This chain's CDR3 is CASRPGTDGYEQYF. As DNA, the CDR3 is TGTGCCAGCAGGCCCGGGACAGATGGCTACGAGCAGTACTTC.